The sequence of this T cell receptor beta chain was determined in a study of neurological immune-mediated disorders. Study-wide findings and caveats: Sharing of CDR3 amino acid sequences among expanded clones across subjects was absent, suggesting private repertoires in all groups. Expansion of TCR clones was greatest in HTLV-1-associated myelopathy and smallest in multiple sclerosis, where it fell below that of healthy controls.

In this sample, this clonotype turned up many times. Its antigen is unidentified. The study built sorted libraries from around 1 million CD4+ or CD8+ T cells. The CDR3 length is 14 residues. Germline assignment: CDR1 MDHEN and CDR2 SYDVKM. V was pared by 3 bases and J by 2 bases, with 8 bases between. The team produced cDNA through 5'RACE using 10-nucleotide random UMIs. TCRdb called the 5' RACE reads again in MiXCR, with one record for every CDR3 protein. The sample has 14,000 or so distinct CDR3 sequences; roughly 6.9% are singletons. Sequenced material: CD8+ T cells from blood. This receptor was obtained from a woman aged 35 to 49 in good health. The chain is built from TRBV28 and TRBJ1-3; TRBD1 is a possible D gene (5 bases). The CDR3 sequence: CASSFGGTGNTIYF. In DNA, the CDR3 is TGTGCCAGCAGTTTTGGGGGAACTGGAAACACCATATATTTT. The variable domain in full, completed from reference TRBV28 and TRBJ1-3, reads DVKVTQSSRYLVKRTGEKVFLECVQDMDHENMFWYRQDPGLGLRLIYFSYDVKMKEKGDIPEGYSVSREKKERFSLILESASTNQTSMYLCASSFGGTGNTIYFGEGSWLTVV.